This section outlines one T cell receptor (beta chain) sequence together with its context. The data stem from a study of T cell changes during pregnancy in multiple sclerosis. CDR1 and CDR2 from the germline V gene are SGHTA and FQGNSA. The CDR3 has 14 residues. V shed 0 bases and J shed 4 bases, with 7 bases lying between them. Assay: immunoSEQ multiplex PCR; the TCRdb copy retains only in-frame clones and omits some. This table holds 85,000 to 100,000 clones, approximately 92% found once. The V and J genes are TRBV7-2 and TRBJ1-5; D gene ambiguous. The sequences come from peripheral blood, collected in the first trimester of pregnancy. This receptor was obtained from a female donor with multiple sclerosis, enrolled in a pregnancy study. In DNA form, the CDR3 reads TGTGCCAGCAGCTTAGCGCACAGTAATCAGCCCCAGCATTTT. Protein product: CASSLAHSNQPQHF.